The 18 T cell receptor beta chains listed next were all sequenced from one sample in a study of response to subunit inactivated influenza vaccine. Each CDR3 protein gets one entry after TCRdb re-called the RT-PCR reads with MiXCR. The sample records roughly 670,000 distinct CDR3 sequences, about 14% being singletons. Specimen: PBMCs from blood, collected less than 15 days before vaccination. These receptors were collected from a man aged 45-60 years who received an inactivated influenza vaccine.

The chain joins TRBV10-3 to TRBJ1-4; TRBD1 is a possible D gene (5 bases). Trimming removed 11 bases from V and 8 bases from J, with 15 bases in between. The V gene's germline CDR1 is ENHRY and CDR2 SYGVKD. The CDR3 totals 12 residues. The CDR3 DNA is TGTGCCGCGAAGTCAGGGAACGAAAAACTGTTTTTT. It specifies CAAKSGNEKLFF.

At least ten counts were recorded for this clonotype. V usage is TRBV6-5 and J usage is TRBJ2-1; D is uncertain. CDR3 length: 12 amino acids. Germline V gene sequence: CDR1 MNHEY, CDR2 SVGAGI. Trimming removed 0 bases from V and 6 bases from J, with 3 bases in between. For the CDR3, the DNA is TGTGCCAGCAGTTACTCAGCCAATGAGCAGTTCTTC. Its translation is CASSYSANEQFF.

This clonotype was seen a handful of times. This chain joins TRBV4-1 and TRBJ2-3, with a weak D call TRBD1 (5 bases). The CDR3 extends over 15 amino acids. Between the trimmed V and J ends, which lost 1 base and 3 bases, there was a span of 11 bases. In germline, CDR1 is MGHRA, CDR2 YSYEKL. DNA of the CDR3: TGCGCCAGCAGCCAAGGTTACAGGAGAACAGATACGCAGTATTTT. Its translation: CASSQGYRRTDTQYF.

This clonotype occurred once. A clone one base away is much larger, so this may be a read error. CDR3 nucleotide sequence: TGTGCCAGCAGCCGTGGGACAGGGTTTATCTCCTACGAGCAGTACTTC. As protein: CASSRGTGFISYEQYF. This chain links TRBV5-6 with TRBJ2-7, with 9 positions matching TRBD1. The CDR3 sequence is 16 residues long. In germline, CDR1 is SGHDT, CDR2 YYEEEE. V was clipped by 4 bases and J by 0 bases; unmatched bases: 8.

The rearrangement links TRBV27 to TRBJ2-6; weak D call: TRBD2 (6 bases). This CDR3 spans 16 amino acids. With 4 bases removed from V and 4 bases from J, the gap between germline ends came to 14 bases. Germline V gene lookup returns CDR1 MNHEY and CDR2 SMNVEV (reference sequence). The chain's CDR3 is CASSSVRAGGANVLTF. CDR3 bases: TGTGCCAGCAGTTCGGTGAGGGCGGGAGGGGCCAACGTCCTGACTTTC.

This clonotype has at least ten counts. The chain employs TRBV4-3 and TRBJ2-1; possibly TRBD2 for D (5 bases). Trimming pared 0 bases from V and 4 bases from J, leaving 13 bases between. Per the germline V gene, CDR1 is LGHNA and CDR2 is YSLEER. This CDR3 comprises 16 residues. CDR3 bases: TGCGCCAGCAGCCAAGATAGCCTAGCCGGGTACAATGAGCAGTTCTTC. Amino acids: CASSQDSLAGYNEQFF.

This clonotype was picked up many times. The rearrangement joins TRBV5-1 to TRBJ2-1; maybe TRBD2 (5 bases). CDR3 length equals 14 residues. Germline-derived CDR1 and CDR2 are SGHRS and YFSETQ. V lost 1 base and J 5 bases, leaving 10 bases between the germline ends. DNA for the CDR3: TGCGCCAGCAGCTTGACGGGGTGGGACAATGAGCAGTTCTTC. Encoded protein: CASSLTGWDNEQFF.

This clonotype has a count of ten or more. This chain uses TRBV2 with TRBJ1-2, with D hard to call. The CDR3 extends over 14 amino acids. V lost 5 bases and J lost 4, with 14 bases in between. Germline V gene sequence: CDR1 SNHLY, CDR2 FYNNEI. Here the CDR3 reads CASSQEVSAYGYTF. CDR3 nucleotide sequence: TGTGCCAGCAGTCAGGAAGTCTCTGCCTATGGCTACACCTTC.

This clonotype was detected only a few times. CDR3 nucleotide sequence: TGTGCCAGCAGCGTAGGCCCCTCTAAACAAGAGACCCAGTACTTC. This sequence encodes CASSVGPSKQETQYF. This rearrangement joins TRBV9 to TRBJ2-5; no firm D call. Germline V gene sequence: CDR1 SGDLS, CDR2 YYNGEE. The ends were cut back, 0 bases at V and 2 bases at J, with 11 bases in the middle. The CDR3 covers 15 residues.

In this sample, this clonotype turned up a few times. This chain uses TRBV6-1 with TRBJ2-5, with a weak D call TRBD2 (6 bases). V was clipped by 6 bases and J by 3 bases, with 14 bases between them. Per germline, CDR1 MNHNS and CDR2 SASEGT. This CDR3 region has 14 residues. As DNA, the CDR3 is TGTGCCAGCAGGCCGGGACTGGATAAAGAGACCCAGTACTTC. This sequence encodes CASRPGLDKETQYF.

This clonotype was observed a handful of times. The chain employs TRBV27 and TRBJ2-7; D unresolved. V lost 4 bases to trimming and J lost 1 base, with 11 bases between them. The CDR3 covers 14 residues. Germline V CDR1 and CDR2: MNHEY, SMNVEV (reference sequence). The CDR3 region has the DNA TGTGCCAGCAGTTCCCACCAAGGTTCCTACGAGCAGTACTTC. As protein: CASSSHQGSYEQYF.

This clonotype was found a few times. V usage is TRBV18 and J usage is TRBJ2-5; D may be TRBD1 (6 bases). CDR1 is KGHSH and CDR2 is LQKENI in the germline V gene. The CDR3 length is 17 residues. V shed 2 bases and J shed 0 bases, with 16 bases lying between them. The CDR3 bases are TGTGCCAGCTCACCATGGTCGGACAGAGCGTACCAAGAGACCCAGTACTTC. Translation gives CASSPWSDRAYQETQYF. Filled out from reference TRBV18 and TRBJ2-5, the complete variable domain reads NAGVMQNPRHLVRRRGQEARLRCSPMKGHSHVYWYRQLPEEGLKFMVYLQKENIIDESGMPKERFSAEFPKEGPSILRIQQVVRGDSAAYFCASSPWSDRAYQETQYFGPGTRLLVL.

This clonotype was found a few times. The DNA of the CDR3 is TGCAGTGCTAGAGATGCAGGGGAGGGGAACACTGAAGCTTTCTTT. Its translation is CSARDAGEGNTEAFF. The chain recombines TRBV20-1 with TRBJ1-1; D might be TRBD1 (6 bases). The CDR3 runs to 15 residues. Germline V lookup: CDR1 DFQATT, CDR2 SNEGSKA (reference sequence). Trimming left V 0 bases short and J 1 base short, with 12 bases between.

This clonotype was observed a handful of times. The chain has TRBV5-8 and TRBJ1-2, with 7 bases matching TRBD1. Losses at the gene ends were 0 bases for V and 5 bases for J; bases not matched to a gene: 4. The CDR3 extends over 14 amino acids. Germline V lookup: CDR1 SGHTS, CDR2 YDEGEE. The CDR3 spells CASSLGQQGYGYTF. DNA for the CDR3: TGTGCCAGCAGCTTGGGACAACAGGGGTATGGCTACACCTTC. The complete variable domain, with remaining parts taken from reference TRBV5-8 and TRBJ1-2, reads EAGVTQSPTHLIKTRGQQATLRCSPISGHTSVYWYQQALGLGLQFLLWYDEGEERNRGNFPPRFSGRQFPNYSSELNVNALELEDSALYLCASSLGQQGYGYTFGSGTRLTVV.

This clonotype showed up just a few times. Relative to the germline gene, one junction end is altered; a read error may explain this. The J gene is TRBJ2-2, the V gene TRBV7-7; 7 bases match TRBD1. The CDR3 is 18 residues long. Germline V CDR1 and CDR2: SSHAT, FNYEAQ (reference sequence). The CDR3 spells CASSLALFQGDYTGELFF. The CDR3 coding sequence is TGTGCTAGCAGCTTAGCTTTATTCCAGGGGGATTACACCGGGGAGCTGTTTTTT.

This clonotype has at least ten counts. The chain uses TRBV9 and TRBJ2-5, with D perhaps given as TRBD1 or TRBD2 (6 bases each). The ends were cut back, 3 bases at V and 1 base at J, with 10 bases in the middle. CDR1 is SGDLS and CDR2 is YYNGEE in the germline V gene. This CDR3 spans 14 amino acids. The CDR3 DNA follows: TGTGCCAGCAGCGGAGGGGGGCCCCAAGAGACCCAGTACTTC. This encodes CASSGGGPQETQYF.

The chain joins TRBV28 to TRBJ2-7; D perhaps matches TRBD1 (5 bases). V dropped 5 bases and J dropped 5 bases, with 10 bases sitting between them. The CDR3 is 12 residues long. The germline CDR1 and CDR2 sequences are MDHEN and SYDVKM. The CDR3 reads CASSPPRDEQYF. CDR3 DNA: TGTGCCAGCAGTCCCCCCAGGGACGAGCAGTACTTC.

V and J are TRBV11-2 and TRBJ1-5, with D unclear. Germline V CDR1 and CDR2: SGHAT, FQNNGV. This CDR3 has 15 residues. V dropped 3 bases and J dropped 3 bases, with 12 bases sitting between them. The chain's CDR3 is CASSFGSGNNQPQHF. Written as DNA, the CDR3 is TGTGCCAGCAGCTTCGGCAGTGGGAACAATCAGCCCCAGCATTTT. Full variable domain (rest looked up from reference TRBV11-2 and TRBJ1-5): EAGVAQSPRYKIIEKRQSVAFWCNPISGHATLYWYQQILGQGPKLLIQFQNNGVVDDSQLPKDRFSAERLKGVDSTLKIQPAKLEDSAVYLCASSFGSGNNQPQHFGDGTRLSIL.